The following is a T cell receptor (beta chain) sequence with its context. The table came from immunoSEQ multiplex PCR; TCRdb's copy has only in-frame clones and leaves some out. The table lists about 79,000 clones, 93% of them singletons. This sample was taken from a study of control samples from healthy donors and cancer patients. The CDR3 loop spans 14 amino acids. V lost 5 bases to trimming and J lost 5 bases, with 16 bases between them. Germline V lookup: CDR1 LNHDA, CDR2 SQIVND (reference sequence). V usage is TRBV19 and J usage is TRBJ2-7; a weak D match, TRBD1 (6 bases). This receptor was taken from a woman in her thirties or forties with lung cancer. The sequencing sample was made of PBMCs. The CDR3 loop is CASSLSLQGHEQYF. DNA of the CDR3: TGTGCCAGTAGTCTGAGCTTACAGGGTCACGAGCAGTACTTC.